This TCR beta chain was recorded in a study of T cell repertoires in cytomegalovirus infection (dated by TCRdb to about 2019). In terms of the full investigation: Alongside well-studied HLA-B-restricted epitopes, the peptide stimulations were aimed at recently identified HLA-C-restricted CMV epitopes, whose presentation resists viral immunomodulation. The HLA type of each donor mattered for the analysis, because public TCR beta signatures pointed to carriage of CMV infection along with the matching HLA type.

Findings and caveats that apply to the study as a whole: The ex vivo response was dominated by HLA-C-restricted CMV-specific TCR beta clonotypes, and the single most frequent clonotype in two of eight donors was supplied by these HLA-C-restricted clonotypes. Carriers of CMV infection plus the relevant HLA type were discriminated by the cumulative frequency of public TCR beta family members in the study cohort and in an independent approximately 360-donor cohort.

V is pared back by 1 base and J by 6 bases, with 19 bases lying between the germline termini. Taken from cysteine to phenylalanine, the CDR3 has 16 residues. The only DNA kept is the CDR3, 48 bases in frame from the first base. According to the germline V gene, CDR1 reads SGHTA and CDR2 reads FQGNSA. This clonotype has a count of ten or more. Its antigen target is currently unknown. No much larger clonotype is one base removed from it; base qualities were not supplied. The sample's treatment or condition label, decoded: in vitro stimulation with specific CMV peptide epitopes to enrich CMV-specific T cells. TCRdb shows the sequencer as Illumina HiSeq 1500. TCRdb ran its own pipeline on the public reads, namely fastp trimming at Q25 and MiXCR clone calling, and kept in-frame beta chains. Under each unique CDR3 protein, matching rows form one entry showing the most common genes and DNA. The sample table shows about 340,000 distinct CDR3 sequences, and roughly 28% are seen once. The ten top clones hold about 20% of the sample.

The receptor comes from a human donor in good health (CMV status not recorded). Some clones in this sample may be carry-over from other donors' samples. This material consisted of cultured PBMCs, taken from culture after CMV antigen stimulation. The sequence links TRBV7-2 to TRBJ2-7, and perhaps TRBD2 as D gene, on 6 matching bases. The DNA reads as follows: TGTGCCAGCAGCTTAGTGCGCCTTTCGGGAGTGGGCGAGCAGTACTTC. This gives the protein CASSLVRLSGVGEQYF.